A single sample is the source of the 15 T cell receptor beta chains below, sequenced in a study of T cell changes during pregnancy in multiple sclerosis. The repertoire was sequenced with immunoSEQ multiplex PCR; TCRdb's copy has only in-frame clones and lacks some. The data hold roughly 35,000 clones, with 92% observed a single time. The input for sequencing was CD4+ T cells from peripheral blood mononuclear cells, taken after pregnancy. The receptors here all came from a female donor with multiple sclerosis, enrolled in a pregnancy study.

The V gene is TRBV2, the J gene TRBJ1-1; the D gene is possibly TRBD1 (6 bases). The CDR3 runs 14 residues. V was shortened by 6 bases and J by 4 bases, with 15 bases between the two germline ends. Germline V gene lookup returns CDR1 SNHLY and CDR2 FYNNEI. The CDR3 region has the DNA TGTGCCAGCAGCGTAAAGGACAGCAGCACTGAAGCTTTCTTT. Its protein is CASSVKDSSTEAFF.

This clone was detected once. The rearrangement joins TRBV6-5 to TRBJ2-2, with D unclear. Per germline, CDR1 MNHEY and CDR2 SVGAGI. The CDR3 contains 14 residues. V shed 4 bases and J shed 3 bases, with 9 bases lying between them. The CDR3 bases are TGTGCCAGCAGTTTGTCTAGTGACACCGGGGAGCTGTTTTTT. Its translation: CASSLSSDTGELFF.

V is TRBV25-1 and J is TRBJ2-1; 7 nucleotides align to TRBD2. Per the germline V gene, CDR1 is MGHDK and CDR2 is SYGVNS. V was pared by 2 bases and J by 10 bases, with 8 bases of the junction left unmatched. The CDR3 consists of 14 residues. The CDR3 DNA reads TGTGCCAGCAGTGAAGCCCAAGGGACTAAAGAGCAGTTCTTC. Protein sequence: CASSEAQGTKEQFF.

The rearrangement links TRBV18 to TRBJ1-3; 8 positions agree with TRBD1. V lost 3 bases to trimming and J lost 0 bases; unmatched junction nucleotides: 4. The CDR3 has 16 amino acids. Germline values: CDR1 KGHSH, CDR2 LQKENI. Here the CDR3 reads CASSPGQGNSGNTIYF. The CDR3 DNA reads as TGTGCCAGCTCACCCGGACAGGGTAACTCTGGAAACACCATATATTTT.

The chain carries TRBV19 and TRBJ2-1, with a weak D call TRBD2 (5 bases). Germline V gives CDR1 LNHDA, CDR2 SQIVND (reference sequence). V lost 3 bases and J lost 5, with 17 bases in between. This CDR3 is 16 amino acids long. As DNA, the CDR3 is TGTGCCAGTAGTATTGGCTCACTAGGGATCCACAATGAGCAGTTCTTC. Its translation is CASSIGSLGIHNEQFF.

The chain joins TRBV18 to TRBJ2-2; 9 bases map to TRBD2. The CDR3 contains 15 residues. CDR1 and CDR2 (germline): KGHSH, LQKENI. With 6 bases clipped from V and 1 base from J, the junction kept 3 bases outside the gene matches. The DNA of the CDR3 is TGTGCCAGCTCCCTAGCGGGGTTGAACACCGGGGAGCTGTTTTTT. Its translation is CASSLAGLNTGELFF.

The chain has TRBV4-1 and TRBJ2-5; TRBD1 aligns across 7 bases. The CDR3 consists of 16 residues. Germline V gene data show CDR1 as MGHRA and CDR2 as YSYEKL. The J segment lost 4 bases and the V segment lost 1 base, leaving 9 bases of the junction unmatched. The DNA for the CDR3 is TGCGCCAGCAGCCAAGGAAGACAGGGAATGAGAGAGACCCAGTACTTC. Amino acid sequence: CASSQGRQGMRETQYF.

V usage is TRBV28 and J usage is TRBJ2-2, with 7 bases identical to TRBD2. CDR3 length: 15 amino acids. With 3 bases clipped from V and 5 bases from J, the junction kept 6 bases outside the gene matches. Germline loops: CDR1 MDHEN, CDR2 SYDVKM. This CDR3 reads CASSFPQGGTGELFF. The CDR3 coding sequence is TGTGCCAGCAGTTTTCCGCAGGGAGGGACCGGGGAGCTGTTTTTT.

The chain joins TRBV5-1 to TRBJ2-1, with 10 nucleotides matching TRBD2. This CDR3 region has 15 residues. Germline V gene data show CDR1 as SGHRS and CDR2 as YFSETQ. V lost 2 bases and J lost 5; bases outside the gene matches: 4. The CDR3 sequence is CASSLAGGGHNEQFF. As DNA, the CDR3 is TGCGCCAGCAGCTTAGCGGGAGGGGGCCACAATGAGCAGTTCTTC.

This chain joins TRBV19 and TRBJ1-1; 7 bases map to TRBD1. Trimming took 3 bases from V and 2 from J; bases not matched to a gene: 9. CDR3 length equals 16 residues. From germline, CDR1 is LNHDA and CDR2 SQIVND (reference sequence). This chain's CDR3 is CASSMGKGASNTEAFF. The CDR3 DNA is TGTGCCAGTAGTATGGGGAAGGGGGCTAGTAACACTGAAGCTTTCTTT.

V is TRBV21-1 and J is TRBJ1-4. TRBV21-1 corresponds to a pseudogene. The CDR3 loop spans 15 amino acids. CDR3 amino acids: CASSQESGGEGQLFF. CDR3 bases: TGTGCCAGCAGCCAAGAGTCGGGGGGAGAGGGTCAACTGTTTTTT.

The chain carries TRBV5-4 and TRBJ2-5, with D hard to call. Germline CDR1 is SGHNT and CDR2 is YYREEE (reference sequence). The length of the CDR3 is 13 residues. Deletions cut 1 base from V and 4 bases from J, with 8 bases between. In DNA, the CDR3 is TGTGCCAGCAGCTTGCCGGGTACAGAGACCCAGTACTTC. It is translated as CASSLPGTETQYF.

This chain uses TRBV7-3 with TRBJ2-1, with a possible D match to TRBD2 (6 bases). The V end lost 2 bases, the J end lost 0 bases, and 11 bases lay between the germline ends. This CDR3 contains 16 residues. Germline lookup yields CDR1 SGHTA and CDR2 FQGTGA. Here the CDR3 reads CASSLVHGSSYNEQFF. CDR3 coding DNA: TGTGCCAGCAGCTTAGTCCACGGGAGCTCCTACAATGAGCAGTTCTTC.

In nucleotides, the CDR3 is TGTGCCAGCAGTATACAGGGTAGCACAGATACGCAGTATTTT. Translated, it gives CASSIQGSTDTQYF. V and J are TRBV6-6 and TRBJ2-3; D perhaps matches TRBD1 (6 bases). Germline assignment: CDR1 MNHNY and CDR2 SVGAGI (reference sequence). The germline V and J ends were trimmed by 5 bases and 0 bases, with 9 bases remaining between them. The CDR3 runs 14 residues.

This chain links TRBV2 with TRBJ2-4, with 9 nucleotides matching TRBD1. J was trimmed by 3 bases and V by 6 bases; bases with no gene match: 12. CDR3 length: 17 amino acids. Germline CDR1 reads SNHLY; CDR2 reads FYNNEI. DNA of the CDR3: TGTGCCAGCAGGTTACTCAGGGACAGGGTGGACAAAAACATTCAGTACTTC. Protein product: CASRLLRDRVDKNIQYF.